This T cell receptor beta chain is from a study of radiation and T cells in renal cell carcinoma. Across the study: Nephrectomy followed 15 Gy stereotactic body radiation by 4 weeks. Study findings and constraints: In blood, top tumor clones expanded by 2 weeks, shrinking by 4. Baseline intratumoral clonotype presence is unknown without pretreatment biopsies.

Of note for this clone: Its antigen is not identified.

Assay used: immunoSEQ multiplex PCR; TCRdb lists only in-frame clones, some missing. The repertoire holds 100,000 to 150,000 clones, about four fifths seen once, with 5.8% in the top ten. As to time point: blood 2 weeks post-SBRT. As for treatment: 15 Gy SBRT to primary tumor, nephrectomy 4 weeks later. Germline CDR1 reads LNHDA; CDR2 reads SQIVND (reference sequence). This CDR3 comprises 14 residues. Trimming pared 1 base from V and 7 bases from J, leaving 13 bases between. The clonotype originates from a man over 45 with renal cell carcinoma. The gene calls are TRBV19 and TRBJ1-1, with D possibly being TRBD1 (5 bases). Material: blood, obtained from a patient whose treatment included radiotherapy and nephrectomy. CDR3 amino acids: CASSIGKGPREAFF. The CDR3 coding sequence is TGTGCCAGTAGTATAGGTAAGGGACCGCGTGAAGCTTTCTTT.